This T cell receptor (beta chain) was profiled in a study of molecular identifiers for immune sequencing clone quantification. Overall study findings and caveats: The share of molecules held by clones above 20 RNA copies was over 99% in effector cells and under 1% in naive cells.

TCRdb re-analysed the PCR reads in MiXCR, keeping a single row per CDR3 protein. The sample has 400,000 to 600,000 distinct CDR3 sequences, roughly 24% seen once. The germline V gene has CDR1 SGHDT and CDR2 YYEEEE. Trimming shortened V by 0 bases and J by 7 bases, and 13 bases separated the two germline ends. The CDR3 contains 14 residues. In its sample, this clonotype was seen a few times. Antigen unknown. This rearrangement joins TRBV5-6 to TRBJ2-5; the D gene is possibly TRBD1 (6 bases). The source material was naive CD8+ T cells from blood, with Jurkat cell RNA spiked in. Described subset: FACS-sorted CD8+CD4-CCR7+CD45RA+ naive T cells. This TCR came from a human donor in good health. Some libraries in this study had Jurkat cell RNA spiked in. Here the CDR3 reads CASSLGQGSATQYF. CDR3 DNA sequence: TGTGCCAGCAGCTTGGGTCAGGGGAGTGCGACCCAGTACTTC. The full variable domain, its missing parts supplied by reference TRBV5-6 and TRBJ2-5, is DAGVTQSPTHLIKTRGQQVTLRCSPKSGHDTVSWYQQALGQGPQFIFQYYEEEERQRGNFPDRFSGHQFPNYSSELNVNALLLGDSALYLCASSLGQGSATQYFGPGTRLLVL.